This T cell receptor (beta chain) was identified during a study of OX40 agonist ivuxolimab in advanced cancers. Here immunoSEQ multiplex PCR was the method, and the copy in TCRdb shows in-frame clones only, minus some. Of tens of thousands of clones listed, 80% are singletons. Germline V gene data show CDR1 as KGHSH and CDR2 as LQKENI. The CDR3 runs to 15 residues. Trimming cost V 1 base and J 5 bases, with 13 bases left between them. This TCR was recovered from an adult with an advanced solid tumor such as melanoma, head and neck, liver or kidney cancer. The rearrangement uses TRBV18 and TRBJ2-3; tentatively, D is TRBD1 or TRBD2 (5 bases each). The sample in question was CD4+ or CD8+ T cells sorted from blood, obtained in a trial of the OX40 agonist ivuxolimab. CDR3 DNA: TGTGCCAGCTCACCACTGGGGGATGGCGGAGATACGCAGTATTTT. Translated, it gives CASSPLGDGGDTQYF.